Reported below is one T cell receptor beta chain. Libraries were prepared by immunoSEQ multiplex PCR; TCRdb keeps only in-frame clonotypes and omits some of them. The table lists some 320,000 clones, 85% to 90% of them singletons. Seattle patients were enrolled during active infection and followed longitudinally. The data belong to a study of blood T cell repertoires in COVID-19. Turning to the study itself: Italy, Spain and the United States were the sources of the convalescent and acute COVID-19 samples.

Material for sequencing was peripheral blood. The clonotype was recovered from a woman in her 30s with COVID-19, enrolled during active disease.

CDR3 amino acids: CASSQDRKGTSYTF. In DNA, the CDR3 is TGTGCCAGCAGCCAAGATCGGAAAGGGACTAGCTACACCTTC. This rearrangement joins TRBV4-2 to TRBJ1-2; D possibly corresponds to TRBD1 (5 bases). CDR3 size: 14 residues. V lost 0 bases to trimming and J lost 9 bases, with 14 bases between them. The germline CDR1 and CDR2 sequences are LGHNA and YNFKEQ.